The TCR beta chain under discussion was sequenced for a study of cytomegalovirus exposure and HLA in healthy donors (dated 2017 in TCRdb). For the wider study: An earlier analysis of 587 of the donors reported approximately 290 Gb of sequence data and some 120 million unique TCR beta sequences from 150 million to 200 million T cells. An early release that covered about 600 HLA-typed donors contained about 290 gigabases of sequencing data and approximately 85 million unique TCR sequences. Of the approximately 400 genotyped donors, approximately 80% were placed in the genetic ancestry cluster associated with self-reported Caucasian donors. The study was designed to test whether signatures of past pathogen exposure could be identified by cataloging public T cell receptors. The study profiled the T cell repertoires of hundreds of subjects by immunosequencing and related them to cytomegalovirus serostatus. Besides the first cohort of 666 subjects, a separate validation cohort made up of 120 different subjects was used. To predict cytomegalovirus infection status, the study combined high-throughput TCR immunosequencing, statistical association of individual TCRs with disease status, and machine learning. A later analysis re-analyzed previously published TCR beta repertoires from roughly 630 donors and added high-resolution HLA genotyping to study TCR occurrence patterns. Rather than using new phenotypic data, the later analysis identified candidate immune exposures from TCR beta sequences and from how often those sequences occurred across donors. In an earlier analysis of 500 to 650 of the donors, high-throughput TCR beta sequencing was used to judge whether each TCR beta V gene segment behaved as functional or pseudogenic. Alongside the repertoire data, information on donor age, sex, ethnicity and CMV serostatus was compiled. Genome-wide SNP genotypes for about 65% of the roughly 700 donors were used in a later genetic analysis, which treated that subset as a discovery cohort. All discovery cohort repertoires had been generated using a single sequencing platform. HLA typing included class I and class II loci at four-digit resolution. Typing coverage differed by locus: A, B, C, DRB1 and DQB1 were typed in roughly 620-630 donors, DQA1 in 500 to 550, DPA1 in some 610, and DPB1 in just under 480. Roughly 5 DR-DQ haplotypes were handled as single units for association and clustering because linkage in the cohort was strong. Across around 400 genotyped donors of the cohort, an average of about 250,000 unique TCR beta nucleotide sequences per donor were sequenced, and 15% to 20% of those sequences were non-productive. Points the paper makes about the study in general: A further reported finding was that TCR beta sequences accurately predicted the HLA-A and HLA-B alleles for most subjects in the first cohort. A cluster of highly shared sequence variants was judged likely to be a technical artifact of the sequencing pipeline. A later analysis reported that several top co-occurrence clusters appeared linked to parvovirus B19, influenza, CMV and Epstein-Barr virus. The only immune exposure information available for the cohort was CMV serostatus. In vitro tests confirmed that three of the cytomegalovirus-associated TCR beta chains recognize cytomegalovirus antigens. According to a later analysis, most CMV-associated TCR beta chains appeared to be HLA-restricted, and the HLA associations seemed to be driven largely by CMV exposure. Strong co-occurrence of HLA alleles, especially DR and DQ, made assigning TCR associations to individual alleles difficult. The authors suggested that the approach could potentially be extended to other disease states and immunological phenotypes. Because HLA typing was missing for some donors at each locus, association tests included only the typed subset. In a later analysis, the rate of TCR association differed among HLA loci, with DRB1 alleles having the most associated TCRs and HLA-C alleles having the fewest. Sequencing depth was assumed to be roughly uniform across donors in the presence/absence analyses, though that assumption may not hold. Because counts were too low, roughly 18 rarely observed V segments, including chromosome 9 orphons, were left out of the earlier analysis of approximately 500 of the donors. In the study, 150 to 200 TCR beta chains were listed as associated with cytomegalovirus. Most TCR sequences were seen in very few donors, while some public TCRs were found in many individuals. Broadly in line with IMGT annotations, most TCR beta V segments showed up in productive rearrangements about 87% or about 30% of the time in an earlier analysis of 450 to 750 of the donors. In a later analysis, HLA-associated TCR beta chains showed more clonal expansion and lower generation probabilities than non-associated chains that were equally common. The cohort was sequenced for TCR beta chains only, and without alpha or paired-chain data the features that could be detected were limited. According to a later genetic analysis, donors in an Asian-associated ancestry cluster had fewer N-insertions in productive TCRs than the approximately 690-donor mean. In a later analysis, about 17,000 TCR beta sequences were associated with specific HLA alleles at a false discovery rate of 0.05. In both the original and validation cohorts, the classifier was reported to diagnose cytomegalovirus status with high specificity and sensitivity. An association between a missense DCLRE1C variant and V-gene and J-gene trimming of TCR beta chains was found in a later genetic analysis and replicated in an independent cohort. Linkage disequilibrium might explain the correlated functional status among segregating V segments, but an unknown experimental factor could not be excluded.

The library was made by the immunoSEQ multiplex PCR assay. For the multiplex PCR, a mixture combining 60 forward primers for TCR Vbeta segments and 13 reverse primers for TCR Jbeta segments was used. The CDR3 region of rearranged TCR beta genes was amplified from genomic DNA with a multiplex PCR assay. Amplified TCR beta libraries were sequenced as 87-base-pair reads on the Illumina HiSeq System. The paper's data handling went like this. A later analysis tallied roughly 78 million unique TCR beta chains across the approximately 670 repertoires, and about 12 million of those chains were shared by two or more donors. To remove PCR and sequencing errors, raw reads were error-corrected and collapsed into unique sequences using a nearest-neighbor algorithm that merged closely related sequences. CDR3 sequences were aligned to IMGT reference sequences to assign V, D and J gene segments. Each retained sequence needed at least a six-nucleotide match to both a V gene segment and a J gene segment. Rearrangements were classified as productive when the CDR3 lacked stop codons and remained in frame with V and J, and all other rearrangements were classified as non-productive. CDR3 was defined by IMGT convention, running from the second conserved V-encoded cysteine to the conserved J-encoded phenylalanine. The earlier analysis of fewer than 700 of the donors excluded sequences that lacked an unambiguous match to a single V gene segment. An earlier analysis of approximately 590 of the donors classified V segments as functional when productive rearrangements were above 56.7% and as segregating when the standard deviation between donors was above 5%. A statistical classification framework was built for diagnosing cytomegalovirus status from the catalog of TCR beta chain sequences. V and J gene assignment, in a later analysis, came from comparing TCR nucleotide sequences with IMGT/GENE-DB human TR gene sequences. A later analysis assigned CDR3 sequences and most-parsimonious VDJ recombination scenarios with the TCRdist pipeline. In a later analysis, each TCR beta chain was defined by its CDR3 amino acid sequence together with its V-gene family, and reads lacking a unique V-gene family were excluded. To address suspected cross-contamination and a sequencing artifact, a later analysis removed over 500 highly shared, low-generation-probability nucleotide sequences. In a later analysis, a clonal expansion index for each public chain was calculated from normalized within-repertoire ranks of inferred template counts. In a later analysis, generation probabilities were computed using a VDJ recombination model fitted to out-of-frame rearrangements, and the results were checked against IGoR. In a later analysis, TCR-TCR, TCR-HLA and TCR-CMV co-occurrence was scored with hypergeometric tests, and a repertoire-size bias correction was applied to TCR pairs. A later analysis estimated false discovery rates by permuting HLA or CMV assignments 20 times. In a later analysis, co-occurring TCRs were grouped using DBSCAN, and TCRdist sequence similarity was added for clustering within HLA-allele-positive subsets. Repertoires with fewer than 30,000 or more than 120,000 public chains were left out of co-occurrence clustering, as were about 5 repertoires with anomalous nucleotide sharing. In TCRdb, the immuneACCESS table is reduced to in-frame sequences with V and J assigned. These tables do not hold every clone; where another copy was compared, an unresolved V gene accounts for under half, and the others remain unexplained. V and J calls and clone size follow that table, whereas D and trimming were derived from the DNA. This sample gives more than 150,000 clones in total; 80% of them show up just once. The ten largest clones take up under 0.85% of the sample.

As to this clone: The antigen this receptor binds is unknown. Base qualities are missing; no much larger clone stands one base away.

The cohort consisted of approximately 690 healthy bone marrow donors. Cohort members were all nominally healthy when sampled, although unrecorded immune exposures were likely present. The donor tested CMV seronegative and was one of the 352 seronegative cohort members. A peripheral blood sample was provided by each donor, and peripheral blood mononuclear cells were used for TCR beta sequencing. Genomic DNA was extracted from the blood cell samples with the Qiagen DNeasy Blood Extraction Kit. The source of this sequence is a boy aged 5 to 17 in good health and CMV-seronegative. The sample was PBMCs.

The bases are TGTGCCAGTGGACAGTTTAGCACAGATACGCAGTATTTT. The encoded protein is CASGQFSTDTQYF. The V gene is TRBV19 and the J gene is TRBJ2-3; perhaps TRBD1 is the D gene, with 6 bases matching. The CDR3 measures 13 amino acids from cysteine to phenylalanine. The CDR3 DNA has 39 bases and is translated from base 1. A distance of 9 bases separates the germline ends of V and J, which lose 8 bases and 0 bases respectively. The germline V gene encodes CDR1 LNHDA and CDR2 SQIVND (reference sequence).